Described below is a single TCR beta chain sequence and its context. In the original workflow: Nucleated cell counts were estimated from reference gene primer amplification. Sequenced by immunoSEQ multiplex PCR; TCRdb stores in-frame clones only, minus some. The V and J calls and clone size come from that table; D and trimming were worked out from the DNA. The sample holds about 500,000 clones, around 90% seen once. Before being deemed recovered, Cohort 3 donors had two negative PCRs, clearance, or symptom resolution. The entry originates in a study of blood T cell repertoires in COVID-19. Study overall: Acute and convalescent COVID-19 specimens originated in the United States, Italy and Spain. The cDNA or gDNA used as material had been derived from T cells, B-cell-depleted T cells, or PBMCs.

V shed 5 bases and J 6 bases; nucleotides not matched to a gene: 13. The CDR3 loop spans 16 amino acids. In germline, CDR1 is SNHLY, CDR2 FYNNEI. What was sequenced was PBMCs or T cells enriched from blood (not recorded which). V is TRBV2 and J is TRBJ2-3; 8 bases match TRBD2. The receptor was isolated from a woman aged 18-29 years who had recovered from COVID-19. The chain's CDR3 is CASSSPPGGLGDTQYF. CDR3 nucleotide sequence: TGTGCCAGCAGTTCCCCTCCGGGGGGGTTAGGGGATACGCAGTATTTT.